The 21 T cell receptor beta chains below were found in one sample sequenced in a study of T cell repertoires in cytomegalovirus infection. Their target antigens are unknown. TCRdb analysed the reads with MiXCR anew, one entry per CDR3 protein. The table has around 770,000 distinct CDR3 sequences, almost 30% seen once. The sample in question was cultured CD8+ T cells from PBMCs, obtained from culture after CMV antigen stimulation. Every receptor here comes from a human donor in good health (CMV status not recorded). Some clones in this sample may be carry-over from other donors' samples.

V usage is TRBV11-3 and J usage is TRBJ2-1; maybe TRBD1 (6 bases). The V and J ends lost 5 bases and 4 bases respectively, with 15 bases between them. This CDR3 comprises 15 residues. Germline V CDR1 and CDR2: SGHNT, YENEEA. CDR3 nucleotides: TGTGCCAGCAGCCACCGGGACACTCTTTACAATGAGCAGTTCTTC. As protein: CASSHRDTLYNEQFF.

The chain employs TRBV27 and TRBJ1-5, with D maybe TRBD1 (5 bases). The CDR3 loop spans 15 amino acids. Trimming shortened V by 6 bases and J by 1 base, and 13 bases separated the two germline ends. Germline V gives CDR1 MNHEY, CDR2 SMNVEV (reference sequence). CDR3 sequence (DNA): TGTGCCAGCAGACGGCAGGGCCCAAGCAATCAGCCCCAGCATTTT. This gives the protein CASRRQGPSNQPQHF.

The sample holds many counts of this clonotype. The chain recombines TRBV7-2 with TRBJ1-4; TRBD1 matches at 7 bases. Trimming cost V 2 bases and J 4 bases; bases outside gene matches: 7. Germline V gene sequence: CDR1 SGHTA, CDR2 FQGNSA. The CDR3 totals 16 residues. The CDR3 region is CASSLRPGQSNEKLFF. The CDR3 nucleotides read TGTGCCAGCAGCTTACGCCCGGGACAGAGTAATGAAAAACTGTTTTTT.

This chain joins TRBV7-2 and TRBJ2-1; 11 bases are shared with TRBD1. The CDR3 is 15 residues long. CDR1 and CDR2 from the germline V gene are SGHTA and FQGNSA. V dropped 5 bases and J dropped 10; count of bases not matched to a gene: 10. The chain's CDR3 is CASSDPGQGVFEQFF. The CDR3 DNA sequence: TGTGCCAGCAGCGATCCGGGACAGGGGGTTTTCGAGCAGTTCTTC.

The CDR3 DNA sequence: TGCGCCAGCAGCGGATACTTACGAAGTTCCTACAATGAGCAGTTCTTC. It encodes CASSGYLRSSYNEQFF. This chain links TRBV5-1 with TRBJ2-1; D remains ambiguous. Per the germline V gene, CDR1 is SGHRS and CDR2 is YFSETQ. V was cut by 4 bases and J by 1 base, with 15 bases left in between. The length of the CDR3 is 16 residues.

The chain links TRBV7-6 to TRBJ2-5; TRBD1 matches at 9 bases. V gave up 10 bases and J gave up 5 bases; unmatched junction bases: 11. CDR1 is SGHVS and CDR2 is FNYEAQ in the germline V gene. This CDR3 is 14 amino acids long. CDR3 sequence reads: CATKKGTGRETQYF. CDR3 nucleotides: TGTGCCACCAAAAAAGGGACAGGGCGGGAGACCCAGTACTTC.

The sample holds a few counts of this clonotype. This chain links TRBV14 with TRBJ2-3; TRBD1 is a possible D gene (6 bases). Germline V gene data show CDR1 as SGHDN and CDR2 as FVKESK. Trimming left V 3 bases short and J 2 bases short, with 9 bases between. The CDR3 has 14 residues. The CDR3 DNA reads TGTGCCAGCAGCCAGTACAGGGTCACAGATACGCAGTATTTT. It codes for CASSQYRVTDTQYF.

This clonotype occurred a few times. V gene TRBV20-1 combines with J gene TRBJ2-5, with D hard to call. This CDR3 is built from 15 residues. Germline loops: CDR1 DFQATT, CDR2 SNEGSKA (reference sequence). Trimming removed 1 base from V and 2 bases from J, with 14 bases in between. In nucleotides, the CDR3 is TGCAGTGCTAGAGGCGATGGCAGGAAACAAGAGACCCAGTACTTC. Its translation: CSARGDGRKQETQYF.

This clonotype was observed a handful of times. The rearrangement joins TRBV7-9 to TRBJ2-4; no definite D call. This CDR3 region has 12 residues. Germline CDR1 reads SEHNR; CDR2 reads FQNEAQ (reference sequence). The V end was cut by 5 bases, the J end by 6 bases, with 8 bases between. The CDR3 DNA is TGTGCCAGCAGCCCAAAGCTAAACATTCAGTACTTC. Translation gives CASSPKLNIQYF.

The rearrangement joins TRBV19 to TRBJ2-7, with a possible D match to TRBD2 (6 bases). V lost 5 bases and J 0 bases, leaving 14 bases between the germline ends. Germline CDR1 reads LNHDA; CDR2 reads SQIVND (reference sequence). The CDR3 runs 15 residues. CDR3 sequence (DNA): TGTGCCAGTAGTTTTTCTAGCGAAGCCTCCTACGAGCAGTACTTC. Its protein is CASSFSSEASYEQYF.

In this sample, this clonotype turned up a few times. For the CDR3, the DNA is TGTGCCACCAGTGATCGGGCCAAGAATGAGCAGTTCTTC. It specifies CATSDRAKNEQFF. The rearrangement links TRBV24-1 to TRBJ2-1; D unresolved. The CDR3 extends over 13 amino acids. The germline V gene has CDR1 KGHDR and CDR2 SFDVKD. Trimming left V 3 bases short and J 7 bases short, with 9 bases between.

This clonotype occurred a few times. The V gene is TRBV7-6, the J gene TRBJ1-1; 7 bases are shared with TRBD1. V shed 5 bases and J 5 bases; nucleotides not matched to a gene: 14. Germline CDR1 SGHVS, CDR2 FNYEAQ. CDR3 length equals 16 residues. In DNA form, the CDR3 reads TGTGCCAGCAGCCGAGAGGACAGGCAGCCGTGGACTGAAGCTTTCTTT. Protein sequence: CASSREDRQPWTEAFF.

There are a few counts of this clonotype. The rearrangement uses TRBV13 and TRBJ2-5; D tentatively reads TRBD1 or TRBD2 (6 bases each). Trimming stripped 2 bases from V and 2 bases from J, with 24 bases between. Germline values: CDR1 PRHDT, CDR2 FYEKMQ (reference sequence). The CDR3 sequence is 19 residues long. CDR3 coding DNA: TGTGCCAGCAGCTTATTTGTGGGGGGCAAGAATAAACAACAAGAGACCCAGTACTTC. This encodes CASSLFVGGKNKQQETQYF. Full variable domain (outside the CDR3, taken from reference TRBV13 and TRBJ2-5): AAGVIQSPRHLIKEKRETATLKCYPIPRHDTVYWYQQGPGQDPQFLISFYEKMQSDKGSIPDRFSAQQFSDYHSELNMSSLELGDSALYFCASSLFVGGKNKQQETQYFGPGTRLLVL.

The CDR3 spells CASSLTETYEEAFF. The CDR3 nucleotides read TGTGCCAGCAGCCTGACAGAGACGTACGAAGAAGCTTTCTTT. The chain links TRBV12-3 or TRBV12-4 to TRBJ1-1; the D gene is possibly TRBD1 (5 bases). The CDR3 has 14 residues. V lost 6 bases, J lost 8 bases, and 19 bases lay in between.

This clonotype was recorded a few times. The V call is TRBV2, the J call TRBJ2-7; perhaps TRBD1 as D (6 bases). The CDR3 consists of 15 residues. Trimming removed 0 bases at V and 4 bases at J, with 13 bases between. Germline CDR1 SNHLY, CDR2 FYNNEI. The CDR3 spells CASSEATGTHYEQYF. CDR3 bases: TGTGCCAGCAGTGAAGCCACTGGGACACATTACGAGCAGTACTTC.

This clonotype was seen a handful of times. V and J are TRBV6-1 and TRBJ2-2, with D perhaps given as TRBD1 or TRBD2 (5 bases each). Germline V gene data show CDR1 as MNHNS and CDR2 as SASEGT. This CDR3 has 13 residues. The germline V and J ends were trimmed by 5 bases and 6 bases, with 10 bases remaining between them. CDR3: CASSYGGAGELFF. DNA of the CDR3: TGTGCCAGCAGTTATGGGGGAGCCGGGGAGCTGTTTTTT.

A few counts support this clonotype. The chain recombines TRBV5-8 with TRBJ2-5, with 10 bases identical to TRBD1. Germline V gene data show CDR1 as SGHTS and CDR2 as YDEGEE. The CDR3 runs to 15 residues. Trimming cost V 5 bases and J 5 bases; bases outside gene matches: 9. CDR3 sequence reads: CASSWGQGPGETQYF. In nucleotides, the CDR3 is TGTGCCAGCAGTTGGGGACAGGGGCCCGGGGAGACCCAGTACTTC.

The rearrangement uses TRBV5-1 and TRBJ1-1; perhaps TRBD1 as D (5 bases). Looked up from germline, CDR1 is SGHRS and CDR2 is YFSETQ. Trimming removed 4 bases from V and 10 bases from J, with 11 bases in between. CDR3 length equals 11 residues. Here the CDR3 reads CASSRGRGAFF. The CDR3 bases are TGCGCCAGCAGCCGGGGGAGGGGAGCTTTCTTT.

This clonotype was seen ten or more times. V is TRBV7-8 and J is TRBJ1-5, with D possibly TRBD1 on 6 matching bases. Germline CDR1 is SGHVS and CDR2 is FQNEAQ. The CDR3 length is 16 residues. Trimming left V 5 bases short and J 6 bases short, with 20 bases between. CDR3 in DNA: TGTGCCAGCAGCCCTTTCCCGGACAGTCATCGTCAGCCCCAGCATTTT. This encodes CASSPFPDSHRQPQHF.

The chain links TRBV6-2 or TRBV6-3 to TRBJ1-1, with 8 bases lining up with TRBD1. The CDR3 is 13 amino acids. Germline CDR1 and CDR2: MNHEY and SVGEGT. The ends lost 6 bases at V and 10 bases at J; junction bases unmatched: 10. CDR3 residues: CASRGQGAMSAFF. The CDR3 region has the DNA TGTGCCAGCAGAGGACAGGGAGCCATGTCAGCTTTCTTT.

This chain connects TRBV28 to TRBJ1-5; D is undetermined. The germline V gene encodes CDR1 MDHEN and CDR2 SYDVKM. V lost 2 bases and J lost 6, with 17 bases in between. The CDR3 loop spans 16 amino acids. The CDR3: CASSLEGSLLGQPQHF. The CDR3 nucleotides are TGTGCCAGCAGTTTAGAAGGGTCTCTATTGGGTCAGCCCCAGCATTTT.